The TCR beta chain described here comes from a study of blood T cell repertoires in COVID-19. This table comes from immunoSEQ multiplex PCR, and its TCRdb copy is limited to in-frame clones, with some not included. The sample records about 190,000 clones, about four fifths being singletons. The CDR3 extends over 19 amino acids. Germline CDR1 MNHNY, CDR2 SVGAGI (reference sequence). With V trimmed by 5 bases and J by 2 bases, 9 bases remained unmatched. Sequencing was carried out using PBMCs or T cells enriched from blood (not recorded which). The chain joins TRBV6-6 to TRBJ2-1; 16 bases match TRBD2. The TCR comes from a woman aged 25 to 39 who had recovered from COVID-19. The CDR3 bases are TGTGCCAGCAGTCCGACCGGGACTAGCGGGAGGGCCACCTACAATGAGCAGTTCTTC. It translates to CASSPTGTSGRATYNEQFF.